The 11 T cell receptor beta chains given below trace back to one sample, sequenced in a study of blood T cell repertoires in COVID-19. This table comes from immunoSEQ multiplex PCR, and its TCRdb copy is limited to in-frame clones, with some not included. The sample holds about 270,000 clones; 85% are singletons and the top ten take approximately 4.1%. The sample comprised peripheral blood. All receptors come from a woman aged 50 to 65 with active or convalescent COVID-19.

This clone was found a few times. This chain connects TRBV10-3 to TRBJ1-5; D is unresolved. Germline loops: CDR1 ENHRY, CDR2 SYGVKD. The V and J ends lost 4 bases and 4 bases respectively, with 8 bases between them. The CDR3 totals 13 residues. The CDR3: CAISGAQNQPQHF. DNA of the CDR3: TGTGCCATCAGTGGAGCGCAGAATCAGCCCCAGCATTTT.

The chain has TRBV30 and TRBJ1-5; 8 positions match TRBD1. Germline V gives CDR1 GTSNPN, CDR2 SVGIG (reference sequence). Germline trimming cut 0 bases from V and 7 bases from J; bases unmatched to any gene: 5. The CDR3 runs to 14 residues. The CDR3 coding sequence is TGTGCCTGGAGTGTTGGGACAGGTGAGCAGCCCCAGCATTTT. Its translation: CAWSVGTGEQPQHF. Complete variable domain (other parts from reference TRBV30 and TRBJ1-5): SQTIHQWPATLVQPVGSPLSLECTVEGTSNPNLYWYRQAAGRGLQLLFYSVGIGQISSEVPQNLSASRPQDRQFILSSKKLLLSDSGFYLCAWSVGTGEQPQHFGDGTRLSIL.

The chain couples TRBV20-1 to TRBJ1-3; D not resolved. The CDR3 is 14 amino acids. Trimming removed 3 bases at V and 6 bases at J, with 15 bases between. Germline CDR1 DFQATT, CDR2 SNEGSKA (reference sequence). CDR3 region: CSASPAGLENTIYF. The DNA of the CDR3 is TGCAGTGCTAGTCCGGCGGGCCTGGAAAACACCATATATTTT.

The chain carries TRBV19 and TRBJ1-5; no clear D. V was pared by 5 bases and J by 5 bases, with 10 bases between. The CDR3 spans 13 residues. Per the germline V gene, CDR1 is LNHDA and CDR2 is SQIVND (reference sequence). This chain's CDR3 is CASSPSEDQPQHF. CDR3 sequence (DNA): TGTGCCAGTAGTCCGTCAGAGGATCAGCCCCAGCATTTT.

The rearrangement uses TRBV29-1 and TRBJ1-1, with TRBD1 as a possible D gene (5 bases). Per germline, CDR1 SQVTM and CDR2 ANQGSEA. Trimming stripped 7 bases from V and 2 bases from J, with 14 bases between. This CDR3 comprises 13 residues. This CDR3 is CSAGRGDNTEAFF. CDR3 nucleotides: TGCAGCGCTGGGCGGGGGGACAACACTGAAGCTTTCTTT.

The chain uses TRBV7-9 and TRBJ2-3, with D maybe TRBD2 (6 bases). The CDR3 has 15 amino acids. V gave up 1 base and J gave up 2 bases, with 10 bases separating them. The germline CDR1 and CDR2 sequences are SEHNR and FQNEAQ (reference sequence). The CDR3 spells CASSLDAGFTDTQYF. CDR3 nucleotide sequence: TGTGCCAGCAGCTTAGACGCGGGATTCACAGATACGCAGTATTTT.

The chain is built from TRBV7-9 and TRBJ2-7; 10 bases are a match to TRBD1. The CDR3 sequence is 15 residues long. CDR1 is SEHNR and CDR2 is FQNEAQ in the germline V gene (reference sequence). V shed 2 bases and J 6 bases; nucleotides not matched to a gene: 7. CDR3 nucleotides: TGTGCCAGCAGCTTACCCGGGACAGGGGTCTCCGAGCAGTACTTC. Translation gives CASSLPGTGVSEQYF. Full variable domain (rest looked up from reference TRBV7-9 and TRBJ2-7): DTGVSQNPRHKITKRGQNVTFRCDPISEHNRLYWYRQTLGQGPEFLTYFQNEAQLEKSRLLSDRFSAERPKGSFSTLEIQRTEQGDSAMYLCASSLPGTGVSEQYFGPGTRLTVT.

The V call is TRBV10-3, the J call TRBJ1-2, with 9 nucleotides matching TRBD1. With V trimmed by 8 bases and J by 5 bases, 6 bases remained unmatched. Germline CDR1 is ENHRY and CDR2 is SYGVKD. The CDR3 is made up of 13 amino acids. In DNA, the CDR3 is TGTGCCATCCCGGGACAGGGTGATTATGGCTACACCTTC. Its protein is CAIPGQGDYGYTF.

The chain has TRBV6-1 and TRBJ1-5; TRBD1 aligns across 12 bases. V lost 4 bases to trimming and J lost 3 bases; unmatched junction nucleotides: 4. The CDR3 sequence is 16 residues long. Germline V gene lookup returns CDR1 MNHNS and CDR2 SASEGT. CDR3 nucleotides: TGTGCCAGCAGTGCCGGGACAGGGGGCTCCAATCAGCCCCAGCATTTT. The encoded protein is CASSAGTGGSNQPQHF.

The chain uses TRBV6-5 and TRBJ1-2; D is unresolved. Trimming took off 5 bases at V and 1 base at J, with 8 bases between the two ends. Germline V gives CDR1 MNHEY, CDR2 SVGAGI. The CDR3 spans 13 residues. The CDR3 DNA reads TGTGCCAGCAGTATCTACAGTAACTATGGCTACACCTTC. This codes for CASSIYSNYGYTF.

This clone was found once. The chain has TRBV7-3 and TRBJ2-3; the match to TRBD2 covers 9 bases. V lost 1 base, J lost 4 bases, and 6 bases stayed unmatched. The CDR3 spans 16 residues. The germline CDR1 and CDR2 sequences are SGHTA and FQGTGA. The CDR3 DNA sequence: TGTGCCAGCAGCTTAATGGCGGGAGGGCCGGCAGATACGCAGTATTTT. It encodes CASSLMAGGPADTQYF. The full variable domain, in which reference TRBV7-3 and TRBJ2-3 provide the parts outside the CDR3, is GAGVSQTPSNKVTEKGKYVELRCDPISGHTALYWYRQSLGQGPEFLIYFQGTGAADDSGLPNDRFFAVRPEGSVSTLKIQRTERGDSAVYLCASSLMAGGPADTQYFGPGTRLTVL.